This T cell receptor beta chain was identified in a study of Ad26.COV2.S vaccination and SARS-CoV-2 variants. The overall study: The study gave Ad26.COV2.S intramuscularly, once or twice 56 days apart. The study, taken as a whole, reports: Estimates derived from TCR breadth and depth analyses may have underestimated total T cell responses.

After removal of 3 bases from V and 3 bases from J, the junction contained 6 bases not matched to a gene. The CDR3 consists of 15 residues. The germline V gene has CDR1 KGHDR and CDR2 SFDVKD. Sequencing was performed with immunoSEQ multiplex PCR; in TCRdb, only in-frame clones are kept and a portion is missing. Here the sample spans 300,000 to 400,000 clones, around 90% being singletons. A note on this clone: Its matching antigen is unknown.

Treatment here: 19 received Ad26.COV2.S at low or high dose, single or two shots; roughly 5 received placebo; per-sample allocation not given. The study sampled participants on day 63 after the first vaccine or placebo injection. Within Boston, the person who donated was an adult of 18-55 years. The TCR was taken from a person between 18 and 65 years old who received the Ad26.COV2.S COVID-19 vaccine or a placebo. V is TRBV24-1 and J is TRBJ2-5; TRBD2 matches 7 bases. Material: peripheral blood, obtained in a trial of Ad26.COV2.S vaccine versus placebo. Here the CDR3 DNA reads TGTGCCACCAGTGATCCCCTGGCGGGAGAAGAGACCCAGTACTTC. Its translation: CATSDPLAGEETQYF.